Listed below are T cell receptor beta chains from one sample, sequenced in a study of cytomegalovirus exposure and HLA in healthy donors. Using immunoSEQ multiplex PCR, the repertoire was profiled, and TCRdb retains in-frame clones only, with some absent. The sample shows about 130,000 clones, over 75% of them seen only once. Material for sequencing was PBMCs. These receptors were taken from a boy younger than 18 in good health and CMV-seronegative. CDR3s include the opening cysteine and the closing phenylalanine or tryptophan. Each record gives: V gene, D gene, J gene, clone size, CDR3 DNA, CDR3 protein. D genes are given only for firm matches. Only part of the rows carry a size: once, few, many, or a class if the clone is expanded.

V gene: TRBV29-1
D gene: TRBD1
J gene: TRBJ1-2
clone size: NA
CDR3 DNA: TGCAGCGTCCACGGACAGGGGAGAGGCTACACCTTC
CDR3 protein: CSVHGQGRGYTF

V gene: TRBV11-2
D gene: TRBD2
J gene: TRBJ2-1
clone size: NA
CDR3 DNA: TGTGCCAGCAGCGGGCGGACTAGCGGGAGCAGGTACAATGAGCAGTTCTTC
CDR3 protein: CASSGRTSGSRYNEQFF

V gene: TRBV9
D gene: NA
J gene: TRBJ1-1
clone size: NA
CDR3 DNA: TGTGCCAGCAGCGTAGGGCGGGGAGACACTGAAGCTTTCTTT
CDR3 protein: CASSVGRGDTEAFF

V gene: TRBV5-6
D gene: TRBD1
J gene: TRBJ1-3
clone size: NA
CDR3 DNA: TGTGCCAGCAGCCCTGGGACAGTCGGAAACACCATATATTTT
CDR3 protein: CASSPGTVGNTIYF

V gene: TRBV5-4
D gene: NA
J gene: TRBJ1-3
clone size: NA
CDR3 DNA: TGTGCCAGCAGCTTCGGACAGGGAAACACCATATATTTT
CDR3 protein: CASSFGQGNTIYF

V gene: TRBV6-6
D gene: NA
J gene: TRBJ1-1
clone size: NA
CDR3 DNA: TGTGCCAGCAGTTACTCGTCTCTGAACACTGAAGCTTTCTTT
CDR3 protein: CASSYSSLNTEAFF

V gene: TRBV5-1
D gene: TRBD1
J gene: TRBJ2-7
clone size: NA
CDR3 DNA: TGCGCCAGCAGCCTCTGGGGACCAGGGACAGTTACCTACGAGCAGTACTTC
CDR3 protein: CASSLWGPGTVTYEQYF

V gene: TRBV4-2
D gene: NA
J gene: TRBJ2-7
clone size: NA
CDR3 DNA: TGTGCCAGCAGCCAAGATAGTATACAGCGGAGCTCCTACGAGCAGTACTTC
CDR3 protein: CASSQDSIQRSSYEQYF

V gene: TRBV6-5
D gene: TRBD2
J gene: TRBJ2-1
clone size: once
CDR3 DNA: TGTGCCAGCAGTGATAGCGGGAGTTTTGGTGAGCAGTTCTTC
CDR3 protein: CASSDSGSFGEQFF

V gene: TRBV7-2
D gene: NA
J gene: TRBJ1-4
clone size: NA
CDR3 DNA: TGTGCCAGCAGCCGGGACGGAGGGGGGGATGAAAAACTGTTTTTT
CDR3 protein: CASSRDGGGDEKLFF

V gene: TRBV7-9
D gene: TRBD1
J gene: TRBJ1-2
clone size: once
CDR3 DNA: TGTTCCAGCAGGGGACAGGAAACTGATCATGGCTACACCTTC
CDR3 protein: CSSRGQETDHGYTF

V gene: TRBV6-5
D gene: TRBD2
J gene: TRBJ2-7
clone size: NA
CDR3 DNA: TGTGCCAGCACCCCGGGACGGGGACTATACGAGCAGTACTTC
CDR3 protein: CASTPGRGLYEQYF

V gene: TRBV15
D gene: TRBD1
J gene: TRBJ2-1
clone size: NA
CDR3 DNA: TGTGCCACCAGCAGAGATTTAGGACAGGGAGAAGAGCAGTTCTTC
CDR3 protein: CATSRDLGQGEEQFF

V gene: TRBV5-4
D gene: NA
J gene: TRBJ1-1
clone size: NA
CDR3 DNA: TGTGCCAGCAGCGTGGACGGGAACACTGAAGCTTTCTTT
CDR3 protein: CASSVDGNTEAFF

V gene: TRBV7-2
D gene: NA
J gene: TRBJ2-1
clone size: NA
CDR3 DNA: TGTGCCAGCAGCCCCCTACAGAATGAGCAGTTCTTC
CDR3 protein: CASSPLQNEQFF

V gene: TRBV6-5
D gene: NA
J gene: TRBJ2-5
clone size: NA
CDR3 DNA: TGTGCCTCCAGGGCGGTTGGAGTAGAGACCCAGTACTTC
CDR3 protein: CASRAVGVETQYF

V gene: TRBV11-2
D gene: TRBD1
J gene: TRBJ1-1
clone size: few
CDR3 DNA: TGTGCCAGCAGCTATTATACCTACCGGACAGGTGGAGGGAACACTGAAGCTTTCTTT
CDR3 protein: CASSYYTYRTGGGNTEAFF

V gene: TRBV10-3
D gene: TRBD2
J gene: TRBJ2-7
clone size: NA
CDR3 DNA: TGTGCCATCAGTGAGTTAGCGGGGGGGAGGCGCGAGCAGTACTTC
CDR3 protein: CAISELAGGRREQYF

V gene: TRBV7-2
D gene: TRBD2
J gene: TRBJ2-5
clone size: NA
CDR3 DNA: TGTGCCAGCAGCTTAGATGGGAGATGGCGGGGGACTCAAGAGACCCAGTACTTC
CDR3 protein: CASSLDGRWRGTQETQYF

V gene: TRBV4-3
D gene: NA
J gene: TRBJ2-1
clone size: NA
CDR3 DNA: TGCGCCAGCAGCCAAGCACTAGGGAATGAGCAGTTCTTC
CDR3 protein: CASSQALGNEQFF

V gene: TRBV5-1
D gene: TRBD1
J gene: TRBJ1-1
clone size: few
CDR3 DNA: TGCGCCAGCAGCTTCAATCAGGGGGGATCTGAAGCTTTCTTT
CDR3 protein: CASSFNQGGSEAFF

V gene: TRBV5-6
D gene: TRBD1
J gene: TRBJ2-1
clone size: NA
CDR3 DNA: TGTGCCAGCAGCAGTACAGGGGCTAACTACAATGAGCAGTTCTTC
CDR3 protein: CASSSTGANYNEQFF

V gene: TRBV4-1
D gene: NA
J gene: TRBJ2-1
clone size: NA
CDR3 DNA: TGCGCCAGCAGCCTTCGCGTACAGGGCAATGAGCAGTTCTTC
CDR3 protein: CASSLRVQGNEQFF

V gene: TRBV2
D gene: TRBD2
J gene: TRBJ2-1
clone size: NA
CDR3 DNA: TGTGCCAGCAGTGGCCTGGTAGCGGGAGTTAGCTACAATGAGCAGTTCTTC
CDR3 protein: CASSGLVAGVSYNEQFF

V gene: TRBV19
D gene: TRBD1
J gene: TRBJ2-1
clone size: NA
CDR3 DNA: TGTGCCAGTAGTATATCGACAGGGGGTGAGCAGTTCTTC
CDR3 protein: CASSISTGGEQFF

V gene: TRBV20-1
D gene: NA
J gene: TRBJ2-7
clone size: NA
CDR3 DNA: TGCAGTGCTAGTTCGGGTTACGAGCAGTACTTC
CDR3 protein: CSASSGYEQYF

V gene: TRBV10-3
D gene: NA
J gene: TRBJ1-1
clone size: once
CDR3 DNA: TGTGCCATCCAGGGGATTGCGGACACTGAAGCTTTCTTT
CDR3 protein: CAIQGIADTEAFF

V gene: TRBV9
D gene: NA
J gene: TRBJ1-2
clone size: NA
CDR3 DNA: TGTGCCAGCAGCGTAAGCAACAGAAACTATGGCTACACCTTC
CDR3 protein: CASSVSNRNYGYTF

V gene: TRBV29-1
D gene: NA
J gene: TRBJ2-1
clone size: NA
CDR3 DNA: TGCAGCGTTGAAGACAGCTGCACTAGTTGGGGCAATGAGCAGTTCTTC
CDR3 protein: CSVEDSCTSWGNEQFF

V gene: TRBV27
D gene: TRBD2
J gene: TRBJ2-7
clone size: NA
CDR3 DNA: TGTGCCAGCAGTCCTCCGACTAGCGGGAGTTTCGAGCAGTACTTC
CDR3 protein: CASSPPTSGSFEQYF

V gene: TRBV7-9
D gene: TRBD2
J gene: TRBJ2-1
clone size: NA
CDR3 DNA: TGTGCCAGCAGCTCGAGCGGGAGGGCCGCCGGAGAGCAGTTCTTC
CDR3 protein: CASSSSGRAAGEQFF

V gene: TRBV5-1
D gene: TRBD2
J gene: TRBJ2-1
clone size: NA
CDR3 DNA: TGCGCCAGCAGCTTGGCGGGAGGGCGTTACAATGAGCAGTTCTTC
CDR3 protein: CASSLAGGRYNEQFF

V gene: TRBV7-2
D gene: TRBD1
J gene: TRBJ1-1
clone size: NA
CDR3 DNA: TGTGCCAGCAGCTCAACAGGGGGCGCGGTTGAAGCTTTCTTT
CDR3 protein: CASSSTGGAVEAFF

V gene: TRBV9
D gene: NA
J gene: TRBJ2-1
clone size: NA
CDR3 DNA: TGTGCCAGCAGCGTAGGGGGACTCTCTTTAGGGCAGTTCTTC
CDR3 protein: CASSVGGLSLGQFF

V gene: TRBV5-4
D gene: TRBD1
J gene: TRBJ1-2
clone size: NA
CDR3 DNA: TGTGCCAGCAGCGCCGGGACCGGGACAGACTATGGCTACACCTTC
CDR3 protein: CASSAGTGTDYGYTF

V gene: TRBV6-5
D gene: TRBD2
J gene: TRBJ2-7
clone size: few
CDR3 DNA: TGTGCCAGCAGTTACTCTGCTAGCGGCTCCTACGAGCAGTACTTC
CDR3 protein: CASSYSASGSYEQYF

V gene: TRBV10-1
D gene: NA
J gene: TRBJ2-7
clone size: NA
CDR3 DNA: TGCGCCAGCCCAGGTGACGGCCACTACGAGCAGTACTTC
CDR3 protein: CASPGDGHYEQYF

V gene: TRBV30
D gene: NA
J gene: TRBJ2-3
clone size: NA
CDR3 DNA: TGTGCCTGGAGTCTAACCGCCCGAGATACGCAGTATTTT
CDR3 protein: CAWSLTARDTQYF

V gene: TRBV5-1
D gene: TRBD2
J gene: TRBJ2-7
clone size: NA
CDR3 DNA: TGCGCCAGCAGCTTTGGCGGGGGGGCTTATGAGCAGTACTTC
CDR3 protein: CASSFGGGAYEQYF

V gene: TRBV30
D gene: NA
J gene: TRBJ1-1
clone size: NA
CDR3 DNA: TGTGCCGGCCGGACAGTACGCATTTTAATGAACACTGAAGCTTTCTTT
CDR3 protein: CAGRTVRILMNTEAFF

V gene: TRBV5-8
D gene: NA
J gene: TRBJ1-5
clone size: NA
CDR3 DNA: TGTGCCAGCGGGCGGGTCAAGCCTACTCAGCCCCAGCATTTT
CDR3 protein: CASGRVKPTQPQHF

V gene: TRBV7-5
D gene: NA
J gene: TRBJ2-7
clone size: NA
CDR3 DNA: TGTGTCAGAAGCTTAGTGGGGGGCGGGGGCTCCTACGAGCAGTACTTC
CDR3 protein: CVRSLVGGGGSYEQYF

V gene: TRBV27
D gene: NA
J gene: TRBJ1-4
clone size: NA
CDR3 DNA: TGTGCCAGCAGTTCTGGGGCGGTAGAAAAACTGTTTTTT
CDR3 protein: CASSSGAVEKLFF

V gene: TRBV5-1
D gene: NA
J gene: TRBJ2-1
clone size: NA
CDR3 DNA: TGCGCCAGCAGCTTAGGGATGTCGCGGGCAGTCGTAAATGAGCAGTTCTTC
CDR3 protein: CASSLGMSRAVVNEQFF

V gene: TRBV6-5
D gene: NA
J gene: TRBJ1-1
clone size: few
CDR3 DNA: TGTGCCAGCAGTTACTCCCTGGGAGGGACTGAAGCTTTCTTT
CDR3 protein: CASSYSLGGTEAFF

V gene: TRBV7-9
D gene: TRBD1
J gene: TRBJ2-2
clone size: NA
CDR3 DNA: TGTGCCAGCAGCCCAGGGGGCGGGGAGCTGTTTTTT
CDR3 protein: CASSPGGGELFF

V gene: TRBV6-5
D gene: TRBD1
J gene: TRBJ1-1
clone size: once
CDR3 DNA: TGTGCCAGCAGCCGACAGGGCCTAGACACTGAAGCTTTCTTT
CDR3 protein: CASSRQGLDTEAFF

V gene: TRBV7-9
D gene: NA
J gene: TRBJ2-7
clone size: NA
CDR3 DNA: TGTGCCAGCAGCCAGCCCGACAGAGCCTACGAGCAGTACTTC
CDR3 protein: CASSQPDRAYEQYF

V gene: TRBV7-9
D gene: TRBD1
J gene: TRBJ2-1
clone size: NA
CDR3 DNA: TGTGCCAGCAGCTTATCCGGGACAGGGAGGTGGTATGAGCAGTTCTTC
CDR3 protein: CASSLSGTGRWYEQFF